These T cell receptor beta chains were read from a single sample in a study of shared clonotypes between healthy human individuals. Method: immunoSEQ multiplex PCR; TCRdb's copy keeps in-frame clones and lacks some. The sample lists some 900,000 clones; 60% to 85% were seen once. The sequenced material came from memory CD4+ T cells sorted from blood. Receptors originate from a man aged 18 to 29 in good health. The conserved cysteine and the conserved F or W are not part of the CDR3 here.

j_call v_call cdr3_aa
TRBJ2-5 TRBV11-2 ASSLDPTRLETQY
TRBJ1-1 TRBV19 ARGTVMNTEAF
TRBJ2-4 TRBV7-9 ASSNWDTTKNIQY
TRBJ1-6 TRBV9 ASSGKQGKNNSPLH
TRBJ1-1 TRBV28 ASSKAGAGYTEAF
TRBJ1-6 TRBV7-2 ASSERSYNSPLH
TRBJ2-2 TRBV10-3 AISEPGESGELF
TRBJ2-7 TRBV28 ASSRNSRYEQY
TRBJ2-7 TRBV10-2 ASSELREGLYEQY
TRBJ2-7 TRBV5-1 ASSPGGGGEQY
TRBJ2-7 TRBV6-5 ASTTGTGLNEQY
TRBJ1-6 TRBV7-9 ASSILNSPLH
TRBJ2-3 TRBV6-6 ASTDQGLVGTDTQY
TRBJ1-6 TRBV2 ASSDGRRNYNSPLH
TRBJ2-1 TRBV5-1 ASSFLAGGLGNEQF
TRBJ1-5 TRBV7-2 ASSSAGSQPQH
TRBJ2-3 TRBV14 ASSIRGTDTQY
TRBJ1-2 TRBV6-4 ASSDGFGPLMGGYT
TRBJ2-1 TRBV19 ASSIEGAAYNEQF
TRBJ2-3 TRBV13 ASSFGGHVSTDTQY
TRBJ2-2 TRBV11-2 ASSLAGQGVSGELF
TRBJ1-5 TRBV28 ASSGTGINQPQH
TRBJ1-2 TRBV10-2 ASSESTFGGPL
TRBJ2-1 TRBV18 ASSPTGLAGVDEQF
TRBJ1-6 TRBV7-2 ASSLAGRGVNSPLH
TRBJ2-1 TRBV30 AWSPGGADNEQF
TRBJ2-1 TRBV27 ASSSTGWDNNEQF
TRBJ2-3 TRBV7-2 ASSTPGGAGKDTQY
TRBJ1-5 TRBV30 AWAGVSNQPQH
TRBJ2-5 TRBV5-1 ASSQGLAGGSRETQY
TRBJ1-6 TRBV4-1 ASSRGEGTSNSPLH
TRBJ2-5 TRBV5-1 ASSLGTGVQETQY
TRBJ2-2 TRBV2 ASSLLAGSGELF
TRBJ2-7 TRBV5-1 ASSLAQGGQYEQY
TRBJ1-1 TRBV28 ASSYGGYGTEAF
TRBJ2-1 TRBV9 ASSVGGSRSSYNEQF
TRBJ2-5 TRBV6-1 ASRGIRGTQY
TRBJ1-4 TRBV19 ASSIESGARGKLF
TRBJ2-1 TRBV4-3 ASSQDSAVAYNEQF
TRBJ1-5 TRBV4-1 ASSRGGEGNSNQPQH
TRBJ2-3 TRBV21-1 ASWAGKTDTQY
TRBJ2-5 TRBV5-1 ASSGRSLQETQY
TRBJ2-1 TRBV28 ASTRGWTIF
TRBJ1-3 TRBV4-2 ASSQESVPTGNTIY
TRBJ1-4 TRBV4-2 ASGTAGASGEKLF
TRBJ2-7 TRBV18 ASSPGTSGGKYEQY
TRBJ1-1 TRBV2 ASRTGGEAF
TRBJ1-6 TRBV7-8 AVDGGNSPLH
TRBJ2-3 TRBV5-1 ASSAGTSTSTDTQY